The 26 T cell receptor beta chains below were found in one sample sequenced in a study of T cell clones after liver transplantation. Measured with immunoSEQ multiplex PCR; TCRdb has only the in-frame clones, and not every one. This table holds more than 95,000 clones, about nine tenths found once. The sample consisted of CD4+ T cells from blood, taken 12 months after liver transplant. The receptors originated from a human patient who received a liver transplant. Some T cells may have originated in the graft donor.

The CDR3 bases are TGCGCCAGCAGCCCCGTGGGGGGCACTAGCACAGATACGCAGTATTTT. Residues: CASSPVGGTSTDTQYF. This rearrangement joins TRBV5-1 to TRBJ2-3; D possibly uses TRBD1 or TRBD2 (6 bases each). Germline V gene sequence: CDR1 SGHRS, CDR2 YFSETQ. Trimming removed 4 bases from V and 0 bases from J, with 15 bases in between. This CDR3 spans 16 amino acids.

V gene TRBV29-1 combines with J gene TRBJ1-5; TRBD1 matches 7 bases. The CDR3 loop spans 13 amino acids. The V and J ends lost 7 bases and 2 bases, in that order; junction bases with no gene match: 5. The germline CDR1 and CDR2 sequences are SQVTM and ANQGSEA. The CDR3 coding sequence is TGCAGCGCCCGACAGGGTGGCAATCAGCCCCAGCATTTT. Protein sequence: CSARQGGNQPQHF.

J is TRBJ2-3 and V is TRBV27; 9 bases agree with TRBD1. Germline CDR1 reads MNHEY; CDR2 reads SMNVEV (reference sequence). This CDR3 contains 13 residues. Germline trimming cut 4 bases from V and 14 bases from J; bases unmatched to any gene: 10. The CDR3 is CASSSWGTGRRYF. As DNA, the CDR3 is TGTGCCAGCAGTTCGTGGGGGACAGGGAGACGGTATTTT.

The rearrangement uses TRBV27 and TRBJ2-1; the match to TRBD2 covers 8 bases. The V gene end was trimmed by 4 bases and the J gene end by 8 bases; junction bases not matched to a gene: 4. The CDR3 has 13 residues. The germline V gene has CDR1 MNHEY and CDR2 SMNVEV (reference sequence). DNA of the CDR3: TGTGCCAGCAGTTCCCCCGGGAGGGATGAGCAGTTCTTC. Its protein is CASSSPGRDEQFF.

V is TRBV12-5 and J is TRBJ2-3, with 8 positions matching TRBD1. The CDR3 is 15 residues long. Losses at the gene ends were 5 bases for V and 5 bases for J; bases not matched to a gene: 9. In germline, CDR1 is LGHNT, CDR2 FRNRAP. The CDR3 region has the DNA TGTGCTAGTGGTACCGGGACAGGAGGGAGAGATACGCAGTATTTT. Amino acids: CASGTGTGGRDTQYF.

The chain carries TRBV6-6 and TRBJ2-3, with TRBD1 identical over 7 bases. This CDR3 spans 15 amino acids. V lost 7 bases and J lost 4; bases outside the gene matches: 11. The V gene's germline CDR1 is MNHNY and CDR2 SVGAGI (reference sequence). CDR3 sequence (DNA): TGTGCCAGCACCACTGAAAACAGGGGCCCAGATACGCAGTATTTT. This encodes CASTTENRGPDTQYF.

The genes are TRBV9 and TRBJ2-3; TRBD2 aligns across 12 bases. CDR1 is SGDLS, CDR2 YYNGEE, per germline. V dropped 2 bases and J dropped 1; count of bases not matched to a gene: 2. The CDR3 length is 16 residues. The CDR3 loop is CASSVTSGRGTDTQYF. The CDR3 nucleotides are TGTGCCAGCAGCGTGACTAGCGGGAGAGGCACAGATACGCAGTATTTT.

The V gene is TRBV4-1, the J gene TRBJ2-1; D unresolved. The CDR3 contains 13 residues. Germline CDR1 reads MGHRA; CDR2 reads YSYEKL. V gave up 1 base and J gave up 9 bases, with 10 bases separating them. CDR3 nucleotide sequence: TGCGCCAGCAGCCAAGTGGCGAATTTTGAGCAGTTCTTC. Its protein product is CASSQVANFEQFF.

The chain carries TRBV7-9 and TRBJ2-3; TRBD1 aligns across 7 bases. V was pared by 5 bases and J by 1 base, with 3 bases of the junction left unmatched. This CDR3 region has 14 residues. CDR1 is SEHNR and CDR2 is FQNEAQ in the germline V gene (reference sequence). This chain's CDR3 is CASSVDRGTDTQYF. The CDR3 DNA is TGTGCCAGCAGCGTTGACAGGGGCACAGATACGCAGTATTTT.

A single count supports this clone. V gene TRBV11-3 combines with J gene TRBJ2-1, with TRBD2 as a possible D gene (5 bases). The CDR3 consists of 16 residues. The germline V gene has CDR1 SGHNT and CDR2 YENEEA. Between the trimmed V and J ends, which lost 6 bases and 0 bases, there was a span of 15 bases. CDR3 loop: CASRERSRDSYNEQFF. CDR3 DNA sequence: TGTGCCAGCAGAGAGCGGAGTAGGGACTCCTACAATGAGCAGTTCTTC.

J is TRBJ2-2 and V is TRBV13, with unresolved D. CDR3 length equals 14 residues. V lost 2 bases and J 11 bases, leaving 15 bases between the germline ends. Germline CDR1 reads PRHDT; CDR2 reads FYEKMQ (reference sequence). CDR3 sequence: CASSLRPGPDELFF. CDR3 nucleotides: TGTGCCAGCAGCTTACGCCCGGGCCCGGACGAGCTGTTTTTT.

The chain is built from TRBV7-2 and TRBJ2-7; D gene ambiguous. The germline V and J ends were trimmed by 1 base and 3 bases, with 7 bases remaining between them. Germline V gene data show CDR1 as SGHTA and CDR2 as FQGNSA. The CDR3 covers 13 residues. The CDR3 sequence is CASSLGGYYEQYF. CDR3 nucleotide sequence: TGTGCCAGCAGCTTAGGCGGATACTACGAGCAGTACTTC.

The rearrangement links TRBV27 to TRBJ1-1; TRBD1 agrees at 9 bases. This CDR3 has 15 residues. J lost 5 bases, V lost 1 base, and 5 bases had no gene match. Germline CDR1 and CDR2: MNHEY and SMNVEV (reference sequence). The CDR3 loop reads CASSLWGQGGTEAFF. CDR3 DNA sequence: TGTGCCAGCAGTTTATGGGGACAGGGAGGAACTGAAGCTTTCTTT.

As DNA, the CDR3 is TGTGCCAGTAGTGGGAATACAGGGAACACTGAAGCTTTCTTT. The encoded protein is CASSGNTGNTEAFF. The chain combines TRBV19 with TRBJ1-1; possibly TRBD1 for D (5 bases). This CDR3 has 14 amino acids. Germline V CDR1 and CDR2: LNHDA, SQIVND (reference sequence). Trimming took off 5 bases at V and 1 base at J, with 11 bases between the two ends. Using reference TRBV19 and TRBJ1-1 for the parts outside the CDR3, the full variable domain is DGGITQSPKYLFRKEGQNVTLSCEQNLNHDAMYWYRQDPGQGLRLIYYSQIVNDFQKGDIAEGYSVSREKKESFPLTVTSAQKNPTAFYLCASSGNTGNTEAFFGQGTRLTVV.

The chain links TRBV6-1 to TRBJ1-2; D perhaps matches TRBD1 (6 bases). Trimming removed 1 base at V and 4 bases at J, with 10 bases between. CDR3 length: 14 residues. The V gene's germline CDR1 is MNHNS and CDR2 SASEGT. As DNA, the CDR3 is TGTGCCAGCAGTGAAGGGGGACAATTCTATGGCTACACCTTC. Translating it yields CASSEGGQFYGYTF.

The J gene is TRBJ2-2, the V gene TRBV27, with D uncertain. V lost 0 bases and J lost 6, with 11 bases in between. The germline V gene has CDR1 MNHEY and CDR2 SMNVEV (reference sequence). The CDR3 runs 15 residues. The CDR3 DNA reads TGTGCCAGCAGTTTATCGAATACGGGCGCCGGGGAGCTGTTTTTT. Translated: CASSLSNTGAGELFF.

This clone was seen once. The chain links TRBV7-8 to TRBJ2-5; TRBD2 aligns across 8 bases. Germline CDR1 SGHVS, CDR2 FQNEAQ. The CDR3 has 14 amino acids. The V gene end was trimmed by 3 bases and the J gene end by 5 bases; junction bases not matched to a gene: 5. This CDR3 is CASSFSGKLETQYF. In DNA form, the CDR3 reads TGTGCCAGCAGCTTTAGCGGGAAGCTGGAGACCCAGTACTTC.

The chain combines TRBV25-1 with TRBJ2-5; 12 nucleotides align to TRBD2. Germline V gene sequence: CDR1 MGHDK, CDR2 SYGVNS. After removal of 10 bases from V and 4 bases from J, the junction contained 10 bases not matched to a gene. The CDR3 spans 15 residues. The CDR3 region has the DNA TGTGCCACACAAAGCGTGGGACTAGCGGGAGAGACCCAGTACTTC. Translating gives CATQSVGLAGETQYF.

V gene TRBV9 combines with J gene TRBJ2-2; D unresolved. This CDR3 comprises 16 residues. V was pared by 0 bases and J by 0 bases, with 9 bases between. Germline loops: CDR1 SGDLS, CDR2 YYNGEE. The CDR3 loop reads CASSVGVDANTGELFF. The CDR3 DNA is TGTGCCAGCAGCGTAGGAGTAGACGCGAACACCGGGGAGCTGTTTTTT.

The chain couples TRBV7-2 to TRBJ2-3; perhaps TRBD1 as D (5 bases). V was shortened by 1 base and J by 2 bases, with 10 bases between the two germline ends. The CDR3 runs to 15 residues. Germline CDR1 and CDR2: SGHTA and FQGNSA. The CDR3 bases are TGTGCCAGCAGCTTAGGGACATATGACACAGATACGCAGTATTTT. Its protein product is CASSLGTYDTDTQYF.

The chain carries TRBV5-4 and TRBJ1-1; no firm D call. Germline V gives CDR1 SGHNT, CDR2 YYREEE (reference sequence). The CDR3 consists of 14 residues. V was clipped by 0 bases and J by 1 base, with 7 bases between them. The CDR3, as DNA: TGTGCCAGCAGCTTGGCGAGGGCGAACACTGAAGCTTTCTTT. It is translated as CASSLARANTEAFF.

This clone turned up a few times. This chain links TRBV29-1 with TRBJ1-1; 8 bases map to TRBD1. There are 14 residues in the CDR3. Looked up from germline, CDR1 is SQVTM and CDR2 is ANQGSEA. With V trimmed by 4 bases and J by 5 bases, 9 bases remained unmatched. The CDR3 is CSVGATGARTEAFF. For the CDR3, the DNA is TGCAGCGTTGGGGCGACAGGGGCCAGGACTGAAGCTTTCTTT.

The rearrangement links TRBV7-2 to TRBJ2-4; D is ambiguous. The CDR3 loop spans 15 amino acids. The germline CDR1 and CDR2 sequences are SGHTA and FQGNSA. V was pared by 2 bases and J by 9 bases, with 17 bases between. The CDR3 sequence is CASSLFWDSESIQYF. CDR3 in DNA: TGTGCCAGCAGCTTATTTTGGGATTCCGAGAGCATTCAGTACTTC.

This sequence joins TRBV7-9 and TRBJ2-7, with a possible D match to TRBD1 (6 bases). V lost 5 bases and J 1 base, leaving 18 bases between the germline ends. This CDR3 comprises 16 residues. From germline, CDR1 is SEHNR and CDR2 FQNEAQ (reference sequence). The CDR3 reads CASSPQGQLFSYEQYF. The CDR3 DNA reads as TGTGCCAGCAGCCCCCAGGGGCAACTATTTTCCTACGAGCAGTACTTC.

This chain joins TRBV29-1 and TRBJ2-1, with D possibly matching TRBD2 (6 bases). V was clipped by 7 bases and J by 3 bases, with 19 bases between them. Germline V CDR1 and CDR2: SQVTM, ANQGSEA. CDR3 length equals 15 residues. CDR3 loop: CSAGDLRNLYNEQFF. CDR3 bases: TGCAGCGCGGGGGACTTGCGCAACCTCTACAATGAGCAGTTCTTC.

The chain carries TRBV9 and TRBJ1-4; D gene unclear. This CDR3 has 14 amino acids. V lost 0 bases and J lost 8, with 11 bases in between. Germline CDR1 and CDR2: SGDLS and YYNGEE. CDR3 amino acids: CASSVGMGFEKLFF. CDR3 DNA sequence: TGTGCCAGCAGCGTAGGAATGGGTTTCGAAAAACTGTTTTTT.